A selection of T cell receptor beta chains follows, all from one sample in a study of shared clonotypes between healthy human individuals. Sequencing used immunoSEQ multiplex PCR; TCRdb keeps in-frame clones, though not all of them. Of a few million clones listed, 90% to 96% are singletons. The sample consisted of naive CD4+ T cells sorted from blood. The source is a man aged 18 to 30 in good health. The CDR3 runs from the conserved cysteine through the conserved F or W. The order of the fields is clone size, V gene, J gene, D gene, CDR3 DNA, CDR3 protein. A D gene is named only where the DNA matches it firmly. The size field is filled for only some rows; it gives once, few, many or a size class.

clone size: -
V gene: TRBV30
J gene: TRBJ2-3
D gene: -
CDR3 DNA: TGTGCCTGGAGTGTCGTTACAGATACGCAGTATTTT
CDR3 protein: CAWSVVTDTQYF

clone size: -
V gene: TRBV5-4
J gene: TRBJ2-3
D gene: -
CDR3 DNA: TGTGCCAGCAGCTCCGAGCTGGTCACAGATACGCAGTATTTT
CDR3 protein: CASSSELVTDTQYF

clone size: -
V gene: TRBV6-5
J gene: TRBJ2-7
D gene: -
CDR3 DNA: TGTGCCAGCAGACAGGGAAATGAGCAGTACTTC
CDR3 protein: CASRQGNEQYF

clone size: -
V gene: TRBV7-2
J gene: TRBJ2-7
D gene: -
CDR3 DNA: TGTGCCAGCAGCTTAGCAGTTGGTAGCGTGGGCTACGAGCAGTACTTC
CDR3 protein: CASSLAVGSVGYEQYF

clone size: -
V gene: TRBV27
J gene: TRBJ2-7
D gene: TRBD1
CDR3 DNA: TGTGCCAGCAGTTTAAGCGACAGGGCTACCTACGAGCAGTACTTC
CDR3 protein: CASSLSDRATYEQYF

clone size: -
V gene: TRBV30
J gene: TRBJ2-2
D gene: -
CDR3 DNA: TGTGCCTGGAGTGCATCAACGAACACCGGGGAGCTGTTTTTT
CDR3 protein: CAWSASTNTGELFF

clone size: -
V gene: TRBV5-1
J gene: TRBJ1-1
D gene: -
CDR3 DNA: TGCGCCAGCAGCCCTACCCCGGGCCAGAACACTGAAGCTTTCTTT
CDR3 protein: CASSPTPGQNTEAFF

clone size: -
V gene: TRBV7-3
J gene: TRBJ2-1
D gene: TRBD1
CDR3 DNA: TGTGCCAGCAGCCTACAGGGGACCCTCTACAATGAGCAGTTCTTC
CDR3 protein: CASSLQGTLYNEQFF

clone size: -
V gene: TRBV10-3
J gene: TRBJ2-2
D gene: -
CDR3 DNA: TGTGCCATCAGCACAGGGAACACCGGGGAGCTGTTTTTT
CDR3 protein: CAISTGNTGELFF

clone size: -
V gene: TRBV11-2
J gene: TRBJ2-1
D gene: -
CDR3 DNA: TGTGCCAGCAGCTGGTACGGAAACAATGAGCAGTTCTTC
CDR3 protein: CASSWYGNNEQFF

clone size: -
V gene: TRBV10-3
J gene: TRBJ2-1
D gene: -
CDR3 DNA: TGTGCCATCAGTGAGTGGGGGGCCCTCAATGAGCAGTTCTTC
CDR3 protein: CAISEWGALNEQFF

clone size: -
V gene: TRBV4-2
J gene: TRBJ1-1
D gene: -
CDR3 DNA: TGTGCCAGCAGCCAACAGGGTTTTAACACTGAAGCTTTCTTT
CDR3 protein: CASSQQGFNTEAFF

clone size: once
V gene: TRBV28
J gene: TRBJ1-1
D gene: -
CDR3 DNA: TGTGCCAGCAGTGAGGGGACCCGGGGACAAATCGATGAGCCCATGAACACTGAAGCTTTCTTT
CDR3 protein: CASSEGTRGQIDEPMNTEAFF

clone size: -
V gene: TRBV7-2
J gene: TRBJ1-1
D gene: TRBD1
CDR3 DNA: TGTGCCAGCAGCGTCACAGGGGGTAACACTGAAGCTTTCTTT
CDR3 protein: CASSVTGGNTEAFF

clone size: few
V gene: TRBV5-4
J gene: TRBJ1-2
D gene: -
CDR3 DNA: TGTGCCAGCAGCACACCGCCCGGGAGAGCGGGAGGCTACACCTTC
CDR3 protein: CASSTPPGRAGGYTF

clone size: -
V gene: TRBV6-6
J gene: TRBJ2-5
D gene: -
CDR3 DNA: TGTGCCAGCAGTTCCGGGACGGCTTTCCAAGAGACCCAGTACTTC
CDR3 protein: CASSSGTAFQETQYF

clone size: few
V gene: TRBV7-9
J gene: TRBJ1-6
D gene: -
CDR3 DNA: TGTGCCAGCAGCTTAGGCCGAACGGACACCAATAATTCACCCCTCCACTTT
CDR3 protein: CASSLGRTDTNNSPLHF

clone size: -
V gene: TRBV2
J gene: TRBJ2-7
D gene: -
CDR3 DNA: TGTGCCAGCAAAGTAGGCCTCTCCTACGAGCAGTACTTC
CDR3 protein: CASKVGLSYEQYF

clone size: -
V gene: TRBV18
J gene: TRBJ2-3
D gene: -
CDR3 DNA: TGTGCCAGCTCACCATCGGACCGAGGCACAGATACGCAGTATTTT
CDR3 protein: CASSPSDRGTDTQYF

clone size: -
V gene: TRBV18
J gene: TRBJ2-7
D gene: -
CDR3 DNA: TGTGCCAGCTCACCCCCCACAGGGCGGTACGAGCAGTACTTC
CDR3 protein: CASSPPTGRYEQYF

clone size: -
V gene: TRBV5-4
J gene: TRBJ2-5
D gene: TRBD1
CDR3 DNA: TGTGCCAGCAGCAACAGGGGGGCCGAGACCCAGTACTTC
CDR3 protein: CASSNRGAETQYF

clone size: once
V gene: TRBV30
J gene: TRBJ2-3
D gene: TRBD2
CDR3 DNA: TGTGCCTGGAGCAAGACTAGCGGGAGGGTGGATACGCAGTATTTT
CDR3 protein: CAWSKTSGRVDTQYF

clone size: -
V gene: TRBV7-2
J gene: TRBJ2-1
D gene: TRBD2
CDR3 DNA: TGTGCCAGCAGCTTAGGGGCCAGCGGGAGGACCAATGAGCAGTTCTTC
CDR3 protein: CASSLGASGRTNEQFF

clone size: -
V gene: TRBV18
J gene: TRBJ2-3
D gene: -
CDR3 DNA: TGTGCCAGCTCACCACAAACGGGCGCCACAGATACGCAGTATTTT
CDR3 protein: CASSPQTGATDTQYF

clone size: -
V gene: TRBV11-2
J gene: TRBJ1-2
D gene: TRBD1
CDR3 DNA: TGTGCCAGCAGCTTTACAGGGGGCAAAACGCCTAACTATGGCTACACCTTC
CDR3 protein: CASSFTGGKTPNYGYTF

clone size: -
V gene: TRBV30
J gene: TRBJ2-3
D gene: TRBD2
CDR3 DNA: TGTGCCTGGCGCCGGGGGACTAGCGGGAGATTAGATACGCAGTATTTT
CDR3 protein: CAWRRGTSGRLDTQYF

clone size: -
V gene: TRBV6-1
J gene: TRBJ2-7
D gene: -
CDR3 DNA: TGTGCCAGCAGGGAAGACACAGCCTCCTACGAGCAGTACTTC
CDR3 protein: CASREDTASYEQYF

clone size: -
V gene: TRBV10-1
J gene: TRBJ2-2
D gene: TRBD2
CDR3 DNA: TGCGCCAGCAGCGCAGGGAAGACTAGCGGGACCACCGGGGAGCTGTTTTTT
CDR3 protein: CASSAGKTSGTTGELFF